Sequencing of this T cell receptor beta chain was carried out in a study of cytomegalovirus exposure and HLA in healthy donors. This clone has a handful of counts. What it binds is unknown. After removal of 5 bases from V and 4 bases from J, the junction contained 7 bases not matched to a gene. The CDR3 runs 14 residues. The germline V gene has CDR1 SGHVS and CDR2 FNYEAQ. Notes on the study in general: TRBV6-2, TRBV6-3 and other indistinguishable V segments were excluded. In vitro work confirmed that a few CMV-associated chains recognize CMV antigens.

It was with 60 Vbeta and 13 Jbeta primers that the PCR ran. TCRdb's copy holds only in-frame clones and misses some; the assay was immunoSEQ multiplex PCR. The sample includes around 120,000 clones, less than 75% of them seen just once. The specimen sequenced was PBMCs. V is TRBV7-6 and J is TRBJ1-1, with 7 bases aligning to TRBD1. This clonotype originated in a man in his forties in good health and CMV-seropositive. As DNA, the CDR3 is TGTGCCAGCAGCATATCGACAGGGTCCACTGAAGCTTTCTTT. It codes for CASSISTGSTEAFF.